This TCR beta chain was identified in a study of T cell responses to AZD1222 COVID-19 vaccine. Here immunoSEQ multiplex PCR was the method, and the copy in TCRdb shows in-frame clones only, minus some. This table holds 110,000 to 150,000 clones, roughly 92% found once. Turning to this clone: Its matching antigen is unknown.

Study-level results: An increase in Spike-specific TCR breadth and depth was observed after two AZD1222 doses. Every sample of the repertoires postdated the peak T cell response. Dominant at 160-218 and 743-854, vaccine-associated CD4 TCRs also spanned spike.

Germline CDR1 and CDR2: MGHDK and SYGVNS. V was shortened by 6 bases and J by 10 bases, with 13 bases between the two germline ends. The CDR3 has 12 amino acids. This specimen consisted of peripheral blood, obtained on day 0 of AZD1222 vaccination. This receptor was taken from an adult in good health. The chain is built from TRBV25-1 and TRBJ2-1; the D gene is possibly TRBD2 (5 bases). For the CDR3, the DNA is TGTGCCAGCAGCGCATGGCCTAGCGAGCAGTTCTTC. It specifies CASSAWPSEQFF.